The T cell receptor beta chain under discussion was sequenced for a study of blood T cell repertoires in COVID-19. Whole-study context: Spain, Italy and the United States supplied samples that represented acute and convalescent COVID-19. The analysed material was cDNA or gDNA that came from T cells, B-cell-depleted T cells, or PBMCs.

CDR3 length: 19 residues. Germline assignment: CDR1 MNHEY and CDR2 SMNVEV (reference sequence). V gave up 3 bases and J gave up 0 bases; unmatched junction bases: 11. In the original processing: Amplification of reference gene primers provided the estimated nucleated cell counts. Sequencing used immunoSEQ multiplex PCR; TCRdb keeps in-frame clones, though not all of them. From that table come the V and J calls and clone size; the DNA was used to work out D and trimming. The sample holds 150,000 to 200,000 clones, about 85% seen once. This clone was found once. The receptor was isolated from a woman over 75 with acute or convalescent COVID-19. Sequencing input: peripheral blood. The rearrangement uses TRBV27 and TRBJ2-6, with TRBD1 identical over 7 bases. The CDR3 reads CASSFAPGQRTSGANVLTF. DNA for the CDR3: TGTGCCAGCAGTTTCGCCCCGGGACAGAGGACCTCTGGGGCCAACGTCCTGACTTTC.